The 30 T cell receptor beta chains below were found in one sample sequenced in a study of response to subunit inactivated influenza vaccine. Each CDR3 protein is one row after TCRdb ran MiXCR on the RT-PCR reads. The sample lists around 200,000 distinct CDR3 sequences, around 15% occurring once. The sequencing used CD8+ T cells sorted from PBMCs, collected less than 6 days after vaccination. The receptors were gathered from a man aged 50 to 60 who received an inactivated influenza vaccine.

The V gene is TRBV12-3 or TRBV12-4, the J gene TRBJ2-7; D could derive from TRBD1 or TRBD2 (5 bases each). V gave up 7 bases and J gave up 4 bases, with 23 bases separating them. The CDR3 has 16 amino acids. CDR3 DNA: TGTGCCAGCACCCACTCCGGGGCAGGACAACCTTACGAGCAGTACTTC. Translating gives CASTHSGAGQPYEQYF.

The gene calls are TRBV7-3 and TRBJ2-7, with 13 bases that match TRBD2. Germline V gene lookup returns CDR1 SGHTA and CDR2 FQGTGA. This CDR3 has 14 residues. V trimming: 5 bases; J trimming: 7 bases; junction bases outside the gene matches: 5. CDR3 DNA: TGTGCCAGCAGCGCCGGGACTAGCGGGGCGGAGCAGTACTTC. As protein: CASSAGTSGAEQYF.

The chain has TRBV4-2 and TRBJ2-1; D is unresolved. Germline V gene data show CDR1 as LGHNA and CDR2 as YNFKEQ. The CDR3 extends over 13 amino acids. V lost 3 bases to trimming and J lost 7 bases, with 10 bases between them. In DNA, the CDR3 is TGTGCCAGCAGCCAGGGTTCTAGGAATGAGCAGTTCTTC. Amino acid sequence: CASSQGSRNEQFF.

This clonotype was detected a few times. The chain employs TRBV14 and TRBJ1-2; D may be TRBD1 (5 bases). V lost 1 base to trimming and J lost 4 bases, with 10 bases between them. CDR1 and CDR2 (germline): SGHDN, FVKESK. The CDR3 has 14 amino acids. The CDR3 coding sequence is TGTGCCAGCAGCCAAGTGGTAGGGACCTATGGCTACACCTTC. Translated, it gives CASSQVVGTYGYTF.

There are a few counts of this clonotype. The genes are TRBV9 and TRBJ2-1, with TRBD2 identical over 7 bases. Germline-derived CDR1 and CDR2 are SGDLS and YYNGEE. There are 14 residues in the CDR3. Trimming removed 9 bases from V and 5 bases from J; junction bases left unmatched: 11. Here the CDR3 reads CATDPGTTNNEQFF. The CDR3 DNA reads TGTGCCACCGACCCCGGGACTACTAACAATGAGCAGTTCTTC.

There are a few counts of this clonotype. The chain has TRBV20-1 and TRBJ2-7; weak D call: TRBD2 (6 bases). The CDR3 contains 16 residues. V lost 0 bases and J 0 bases, leaving 15 bases between the germline ends. The germline V gene encodes CDR1 DFQATT and CDR2 SNEGSKA (reference sequence). The CDR3 reads CSARDFKGGISYEQYF. The CDR3 region has the DNA TGCAGTGCTAGAGATTTTAAGGGAGGCATCTCCTACGAGCAGTACTTC.

This sequence joins TRBV12-3 or TRBV12-4 and TRBJ2-7, with 7 bases that match TRBD1. The J segment lost 5 bases and the V segment lost 9 bases, leaving 7 bases of the junction unmatched. This CDR3 is built from 12 residues. In DNA, the CDR3 is TGTGCCAGTAGGCAAGGGGGCGACGAGCAGTACTTC. Translating gives CASRQGGDEQYF.

The J gene is TRBJ1-1, the V gene TRBV15; no clear D. From germline, CDR1 is LNHNV and CDR2 YYDKDF (reference sequence). There are 14 residues in the CDR3. Trimming took 0 bases from V and 4 from J, leaving 9 bases between them. The DNA of the CDR3 is TGTGCCACCAGCAGAGACTCCGCCCCCACTGAAGCTTTCTTT. Protein: CATSRDSAPTEAFF.

This clonotype has a single count. J is TRBJ2-5 and V is TRBV20-1; TRBD1 matches 7 bases. The CDR3 has 15 amino acids. The V segment lost 1 base and the J segment 5 bases; nucleotides outside the gene matches: 10. CDR1 DFQATT and CDR2 SNEGSKA come from the germline V gene (reference sequence). CDR3 in DNA: TGCAGTGCTAGAGCCCCCGACAGGGCCTGGGAGACCCAGTACTTC. Amino acids: CSARAPDRAWETQYF.

The rearrangement links TRBV30 to TRBJ2-7; D gene unclear. Germline V gene lookup returns CDR1 GTSNPN and CDR2 SVGIG (reference sequence). Trimming pared 4 bases from V and 4 bases from J, leaving 8 bases between. This CDR3 is 11 amino acids long. The CDR3 nucleotides are TGTGCCTGGATGTCGGGTTACGAGCAGTACTTC. Residues: CAWMSGYEQYF. The full variable domain, in which reference TRBV30 and TRBJ2-7 provide the parts outside the CDR3, is SQTIHQWPATLVQPVGSPLSLECTVEGTSNPNLYWYRQAAGRGLQLLFYSVGIGQISSEVPQNLSASRPQDRQFILSSKKLLLSDSGFYLCAWMSGYEQYFGPGTRLTVT.

This clonotype turned up a few times. The gene calls are TRBV6-2 or TRBV6-3 and TRBJ2-7, with a possible D match to TRBD1 (7 bases). CDR3 length equals 14 residues. Germline CDR1 and CDR2: MNHEY and SVGEGT. Trimming cost V 8 bases and J 5 bases, with 19 bases left between them. CDR3 sequence reads: CASGTRGAVDEQYF. CDR3 bases: TGTGCCAGCGGTACCAGGGGGGCCGTCGACGAGCAGTACTTC.

This rearrangement joins TRBV7-7 to TRBJ2-2, with D possibly matching TRBD2 (6 bases). V was trimmed by 0 bases and J by 0 bases, leaving 14 bases between them. The CDR3 consists of 18 residues. Germline V gene lookup returns CDR1 SSHAT and CDR2 FNYEAQ (reference sequence). CDR3 in amino acids: CASSLALGLATNTGELFF. DNA for the CDR3: TGTGCCAGCAGCTTAGCCCTCGGGCTAGCGACGAACACCGGGGAGCTGTTTTTT.

The chain is built from TRBV12-3 or TRBV12-4 and TRBJ2-3, with D possibly being TRBD2 (7 bases). The CDR3 loop spans 16 amino acids. The germline V and J ends were trimmed by 1 base and 2 bases, with 13 bases remaining between them. CDR3 region: CASSLGAGAVTDTQYF. The CDR3 DNA reads as TGTGCCAGCAGTTTAGGGGCGGGGGCTGTCACAGATACGCAGTATTTT.

This clonotype was counted a few times. V and J are TRBV6-5 and TRBJ1-5; tentative D call: TRBD1 (5 bases). Trimming left V 2 bases short and J 7 bases short, with 15 bases between. In germline, CDR1 is MNHEY, CDR2 SVGAGI. The CDR3 has 15 amino acids. CDR3 coding DNA: TGTGCCAGCAGTTACGGTTCGGGGGGAGACCAGCCCCAGCATTTT. This translates into CASSYGSGGDQPQHF.

As regards this clonotype: At one of its ends the junction is not consistent with the germline gene, which may arise from a read error. The chain links TRBV28 to TRBJ2-7; maybe TRBD1 (6 bases). CDR1 and CDR2 (germline): MDHEN, SYDVKM. CDR3 length: 12 amino acids. The CDR3 loop reads CVSREQGYEQYF. Here the CDR3 DNA reads TGTGTCAGCAGAGAGCAGGGGTATGAGCAGTACTTC.

This chain uses TRBV7-9 with TRBJ2-1; 13 bases align to TRBD2. With V trimmed by 5 bases and J by 4 bases, 5 bases remained unmatched. Germline CDR1 SEHNR, CDR2 FQNEAQ (reference sequence). This CDR3 contains 16 residues. As DNA, the CDR3 is TGTGCCAGCAGCCCGACTAGCGGGGGGATATACAATGAGCAGTTCTTC. Protein product: CASSPTSGGIYNEQFF.

This clonotype was picked up a small number of times. J is TRBJ2-1 and V is TRBV20-1; D tentatively fits TRBD1 or TRBD2 (5 bases each). The CDR3 runs 17 residues. Per the germline V gene, CDR1 is DFQATT and CDR2 is SNEGSKA (reference sequence). V dropped 0 bases and J dropped 6 bases, with 21 bases sitting between them. The CDR3 nucleotides read TGCAGTGCTAGAGATTCCTCGGGGCCTAGGATAATCAATGAGCAGTTCTTC. As protein: CSARDSSGPRIINEQFF.

The sample holds many counts of this clonotype. The chain uses TRBV20-1 and TRBJ2-7; D gene ambiguous. Per germline, CDR1 DFQATT and CDR2 SNEGSKA (reference sequence). The CDR3 spans 13 residues. The V gene lost 0 bases and the J gene lost 2 bases, with 8 bases spanning the gap. The CDR3 coding sequence is TGCAGTGCTAGAGATGTCCGGGCCTACGAGCAGTACTTC. Its translation is CSARDVRAYEQYF.

This chain connects TRBV10-3 to TRBJ2-3; D might be TRBD2 (6 bases). Deletions cut 0 bases from V and 1 base from J, with 8 bases between. The CDR3 length is 15 residues. Germline V gives CDR1 ENHRY, CDR2 SYGVKD. The CDR3 protein is CAISESPGGTDTQYF. CDR3 DNA sequence: TGTGCCATCAGTGAGTCCCCGGGGGGCACAGATACGCAGTATTTT.

The chain joins TRBV29-1 to TRBJ2-1; TRBD1 is a possible D gene (5 bases). Trimming cost V 1 base and J 5 bases, with 21 bases left between them. The CDR3 runs 17 residues. Germline V gene lookup returns CDR1 SQVTM and CDR2 ANQGSEA. The CDR3 loop is CSVEGLGVPRVDNEQFF. In nucleotides, the CDR3 is TGCAGCGTTGAAGGCCTTGGAGTCCCCAGGGTTGACAATGAGCAGTTCTTC.

This clonotype was counted many times. This chain connects TRBV4-3 to TRBJ2-3, with 7 nucleotides matching TRBD1. V shed 4 bases, J shed 4 bases, and the junction held 8 bases outside the gene matches. CDR1 LGHNA and CDR2 YSLEER come from the germline V gene. CDR3 length: 15 amino acids. The CDR3 here is CASSRDWDSADTQYF. Here the CDR3 DNA reads TGCGCCAGCAGCCGCGATTGGGACAGCGCAGATACGCAGTATTTT.

This clonotype has at least ten counts. The genes are TRBV25-1 and TRBJ1-3; 9 bases agree with TRBD1. The V segment lost 3 bases and the J segment 7 bases; nucleotides outside the gene matches: 4. This CDR3 spans 14 amino acids. The germline V gene encodes CDR1 MGHDK and CDR2 SYGVNS. CDR3 in DNA: TGTGCCAGCAGTGATACAGGGGGCTCGAACACCATATATTTT. Protein: CASSDTGGSNTIYF. The full variable domain, rest sourced from reference TRBV25-1 and TRBJ1-3, is EADIYQTPRYLVIGTGKKITLECSQTMGHDKMYWYQQDPGMELHLIHYSYGVNSTEKGDLSSESTVSRIRTEHFPLTLESARPSHTSQYLCASSDTGGSNTIYFGEGSWLTVV.

This clonotype turned up a few times. The CDR3 protein is CASSPSITASDYTF. DNA of the CDR3: TGCGCCAGCAGCCCCTCGATCACGGCCTCAGACTACACCTTC. The V gene is TRBV4-3, the J gene TRBJ1-2; D call uncertain. The CDR3 length is 14 residues. Trimming removed 4 bases at V and 10 bases at J, with 19 bases between. Germline lookup yields CDR1 LGHNA and CDR2 YSLEER.

This clonotype was observed a handful of times. The chain links TRBV27 to TRBJ2-3; D is undetermined. CDR1 is MNHEY and CDR2 is SMNVEV in the germline V gene (reference sequence). The CDR3 consists of 13 residues. V dropped 10 bases and J dropped 2 bases, with 13 bases sitting between them. In DNA, the CDR3 is TGTGCCACCCTATCCTCTCTCACAGATACGCAGTATTTT. It is translated as CATLSSLTDTQYF.

The V call is TRBV21-1, the J call TRBJ2-1; TRBD2 is the table's D call and was not checked against the DNA. TRBV21-1 is noted as a pseudogene. The CDR3 is 18 residues long. For the CDR3, the DNA is TGTGCCAGCAGCAAAGCGTGCAGGCCGTCACCGCCATACAATGAGCAGTTCTTC. It yields the protein CASSKACRPSPPYNEQFF.

This clonotype was seen a few times. V is TRBV28 and J is TRBJ1-2; the D gene is possibly TRBD1 (6 bases). V was clipped by 2 bases and J by 8 bases, with 21 bases between them. CDR3 length: 16 amino acids. Germline CDR1 reads MDHEN; CDR2 reads SYDVKM. In DNA form, the CDR3 reads TGTGCCAGCAGTTTAATGCTGACAGGAAGCCCAGAGGGCTACACCTTC. Encoded protein: CASSLMLTGSPEGYTF.

This clonotype showed up just a few times. This sequence joins TRBV20-1 and TRBJ2-7, with 7 bases fitting TRBD1. Trimming took 6 bases from V and 0 from J; bases not matched to a gene: 8. The CDR3 spans 14 residues. CDR1 is DFQATT and CDR2 is SNEGSKA in the germline V gene (reference sequence). The CDR3 here is CSADDRESSYEQYF. DNA for the CDR3: TGCAGTGCGGACGACAGGGAGAGCTCCTACGAGCAGTACTTC.

There are a few counts of this clonotype. J is TRBJ2-7 and V is TRBV28; 10 positions match TRBD2. Germline CDR1 is MDHEN and CDR2 is SYDVKM. The V gene end was trimmed by 6 bases and the J gene end by 3 bases; junction bases not matched to a gene: 5. There are 14 residues in the CDR3. The chain's CDR3 is CASRTGTSDYEQYF. Here the CDR3 DNA reads TGTGCCAGCAGAACCGGGACTAGCGACTACGAGCAGTACTTC.

There are a few counts of this clonotype. The chain carries TRBV21-1 and TRBJ2-5; the table's TRBD1 call for D was not verified on the DNA. TRBV21-1 is assigned pseudogene status. The CDR3 extends over 19 amino acids. The CDR3 DNA follows: TGTGCCATCCAATTAGTCTATCCGGCAGGGGCACCCTGGGGAGAGACCCAGTACTTC. Translated: CAIQLVYPAGAPWGETQYF.

This clonotype has more than one count but fewer than ten. The chain couples TRBV12-3 or TRBV12-4 to TRBJ2-3; D possibly corresponds to TRBD1 (6 bases). This CDR3 has 14 residues. The V and J ends lost 3 bases and 5 bases respectively, with 12 bases between them. Here the CDR3 DNA reads TGTGCCAGCAGTTTTTCAGGGGTCGGAGATACGCAGTATTTT. The encoded protein is CASSFSGVGDTQYF.